This passage covers 21 T cell receptor beta chains from one sample sequenced in a study of blood T cell repertoires in COVID-19. This table comes from immunoSEQ multiplex PCR, and its TCRdb copy is limited to in-frame clones, with some not included. The table includes over 110,000 clones, 65% to 85% detected once. Material for sequencing was peripheral blood. The receptors originated from a woman in her sixties or seventies with acute or convalescent COVID-19.

This sequence joins TRBV13 and TRBJ1-6; no firm D call. The CDR3 sequence is 14 residues long. Germline V CDR1 and CDR2: PRHDT, FYEKMQ (reference sequence). V was pared by 8 bases and J by 6 bases, with 14 bases between. The CDR3 region is CASRPRLGNSPLHF. In DNA form, the CDR3 reads TGTGCCAGCCGCCCTAGGCTGGGTAATTCACCCCTCCACTTT. Supplemented by reference TRBV13 and TRBJ1-6, the full variable domain reads AAGVIQSPRHLIKEKRETATLKCYPIPRHDTVYWYQQGPGQDPQFLISFYEKMQSDKGSIPDRFSAQQFSDYHSELNMSSLELGDSALYFCASRPRLGNSPLHFGNGTRLTVT.

This clone was seen just once. The chain couples TRBV5-5 to TRBJ1-2, with 8 bases lining up with TRBD1. CDR1 is SGHKS and CDR2 is YYEKEE in the germline V gene (reference sequence). V shed 6 bases and J 4 bases; nucleotides not matched to a gene: 11. This CDR3 comprises 15 residues. The CDR3 is CASILGDRSSYGYTF. CDR3 bases: TGTGCCAGCATTCTGGGGGACAGGTCCTCCTATGGCTACACCTTC.

This chain joins TRBV5-1 and TRBJ2-5, with 12 bases lining up with TRBD2. The germline V gene has CDR1 SGHRS and CDR2 YFSETQ. The J segment lost 2 bases and the V segment lost 3 bases, leaving 5 bases of the junction unmatched. This CDR3 is 16 amino acids long. CDR3 sequence: CASSSGLAGTQETQYF. The CDR3 region has the DNA TGCGCCAGCAGCTCGGGACTAGCGGGCACACAAGAGACCCAGTACTTC.

This chain joins TRBV5-1 and TRBJ1-6; D perhaps matches TRBD1 (5 bases). Per the germline V gene, CDR1 is SGHRS and CDR2 is YFSETQ. The CDR3 is 17 amino acids. The V end lost 1 base, the J end lost 9 bases, and 20 bases lay between the germline ends. The CDR3 coding sequence is TGCGCCAGCAGCTTGAATTTTCAGGGCCCTTCGGCTTCACCCCTCCACTTT. Its translation is CASSLNFQGPSASPLHF.

The chain recombines TRBV2 with TRBJ1-1; 7 bases are a match to TRBD1. The V gene's germline CDR1 is SNHLY and CDR2 FYNNEI. V lost 8 bases to trimming and J lost 10 bases; unmatched junction nucleotides: 19. This CDR3 comprises 15 residues. The DNA for the CDR3 is TGTGCCAGCGAAGGGGCAGGGGGTAAGGCTAAAGGAGCTTTCTTT. This sequence encodes CASEGAGGKAKGAFF.

The chain joins TRBV10-1 to TRBJ2-7; D remains ambiguous. This CDR3 region has 11 residues. Germline CDR1 WNHNN, CDR2 SYGVQD (reference sequence). V was pared by 7 bases and J by 4 bases, with 8 bases between. The CDR3 region has the DNA TGCGCCAGCACGATGAGGTACGAGCAGTACTTC. This translates into CASTMRYEQYF.

V usage is TRBV18 and J usage is TRBJ2-3; TRBD2 matches 9 bases. This CDR3 is built from 15 residues. The germline V gene encodes CDR1 KGHSH and CDR2 LQKENI. The J segment lost 7 bases and the V segment lost 3 bases, leaving 8 bases of the junction unmatched. In nucleotides, the CDR3 is TGTGCCAGCTCACCGGCCGCGGGAGGGCCGCATACGCAGTATTTT. It encodes CASSPAAGGPHTQYF.

This clone occurred a few times. The chain joins TRBV5-1 to TRBJ2-1, with a tentative D call TRBD2 (6 bases). Trimming took off 2 bases at V and 1 base at J, with 7 bases between the two ends. This CDR3 is built from 14 residues. Germline assignment: CDR1 SGHRS and CDR2 YFSETQ. CDR3 in amino acids: CASSFSGSYNEQFF. The CDR3 DNA sequence: TGCGCCAGCAGCTTTAGCGGTTCCTACAATGAGCAGTTCTTC.

This chain links TRBV15 with TRBJ2-2, with TRBD2 identical over 8 bases. Germline CDR1 and CDR2: LNHNV and YYDKDF (reference sequence). J gave up 5 bases and V 7 bases, and 9 bases lay outside the gene matches. The CDR3 contains 15 residues. The CDR3 loop reads CATTAGGVGTGELFF. The CDR3 DNA is TGTGCCACCACGGCGGGAGGCGTCGGGACCGGGGAGCTGTTTTTT.

This clone was counted once. The chain couples TRBV28 to TRBJ2-5; D is undetermined. CDR1 and CDR2 from the germline V gene are MDHEN and SYDVKM. CDR3 length: 13 residues. Trimming stripped 6 bases from V and 5 bases from J, with 13 bases between. CDR3 sequence (DNA): TGTGCCAGCAGACTCCAACGGTGGGAGACCCAGTACTTC. Translation gives CASRLQRWETQYF.

This rearrangement joins TRBV6-6 to TRBJ2-1; TRBD2 agrees at 8 bases. With V trimmed by 8 bases and J by 5 bases, 11 bases remained unmatched. Germline-derived CDR1 and CDR2 are MNHNY and SVGAGI (reference sequence). The CDR3 spans 15 residues. DNA of the CDR3: TGTGCCAGCGCTGGTACTAGCGGACTTGACAATGAGCAGTTCTTC. It translates to CASAGTSGLDNEQFF.

The V gene is TRBV7-9, the J gene TRBJ1-2; unclear D gene. V gave up 5 bases and J gave up 0 bases, with 22 bases separating them. The CDR3 consists of 18 residues. Germline V gene data show CDR1 as SEHNR and CDR2 as FQNEAQ (reference sequence). The CDR3 bases are TGTGCCAGCAGCCCCTTCGGTGAGGGTGTGGCAGCTAACTATGGCTACACCTTC. This sequence encodes CASSPFGEGVAANYGYTF. Looking up the rest from reference TRBV7-9 and TRBJ1-2 gives the full variable domain: DTGVSQNPRHKITKRGQNVTFRCDPISEHNRLYWYRQTLGQGPEFLTYFQNEAQLEKSRLLSDRFSAERPKGSFSTLEIQRTEQGDSAMYLCASSPFGEGVAANYGYTFGSGTRLTVV.

As concerns this clone: The identical CDR3 is also encoded by other nucleotide sequences in the sample. The chain uses TRBV15 and TRBJ2-1; D gene ambiguous. The germline V gene has CDR1 LNHNV and CDR2 YYDKDF (reference sequence). V lost 1 base and J lost 4, with 5 bases in between. The CDR3 totals 13 residues. CDR3 protein: CATSRGQYNEQFF. Here the CDR3 DNA reads TGTGCCACCAGCAGAGGACAATACAATGAGCAGTTCTTC.

V and J are TRBV10-3 and TRBJ2-5; D perhaps matches TRBD2 (6 bases). There are 16 residues in the CDR3. Trimming shortened V by 6 bases and J by 3 bases, and 20 bases separated the two germline ends. Germline V CDR1 and CDR2: ENHRY, SYGVKD. This chain's CDR3 is CAISDRTTGNEETQYF. The CDR3, as DNA: TGTGCCATCAGCGACCGGACTACGGGTAACGAAGAGACCCAGTACTTC.

V gene TRBV19 combines with J gene TRBJ2-1; TRBD2 aligns across 14 bases. The CDR3 is 17 residues long. Germline loops: CDR1 LNHDA, CDR2 SQIVND (reference sequence). V trimming: 4 bases; J trimming: 3 bases; junction bases outside the gene matches: 5. DNA of the CDR3: TGTGCCAGTAGTAGACTAGCGGGAGGGTCAAGCTACAATGAGCAGTTCTTC. Protein: CASSRLAGGSSYNEQFF.

This chain joins TRBV3-1 (or the pseudogene TRBV3-2) and TRBJ2-1, with 9 bases aligning to TRBD2. Germline V lookup: CDR1 LGHDT, CDR2 YNNKEL (reference sequence). The CDR3 has 16 amino acids. V lost 4 bases, J lost 0 bases, and 4 bases stayed unmatched. The CDR3 DNA follows: TGTGCCAGCAGCCGAAGACTAGCGGACTCCTACAATGAGCAGTTCTTC. This codes for CASSRRLADSYNEQFF.

V and J are TRBV5-1 and TRBJ1-6; D gene ambiguous. Trimming removed 4 bases from V and 6 bases from J, with 11 bases in between. Germline lookup yields CDR1 SGHRS and CDR2 YFSETQ. This CDR3 spans 14 amino acids. The CDR3 loop reads CASSPGLTNSPLHF. The CDR3 DNA reads as TGCGCCAGCAGCCCCGGACTGACTAATTCACCCCTCCACTTT.

This clone was observed a single time. The chain recombines TRBV10-3 with TRBJ2-3; D gene ambiguous. The CDR3 length is 11 residues. The germline V and J ends were trimmed by 4 bases and 4 bases, with 3 bases remaining between them. Germline V lookup: CDR1 ENHRY, CDR2 SYGVKD. CDR3 region: CAISAADTQYF. CDR3 sequence (DNA): TGTGCCATCAGTGCAGCAGATACGCAGTATTTT.

This chain links TRBV28 with TRBJ1-3; D not resolved. Per the germline V gene, CDR1 is MDHEN and CDR2 is SYDVKM. This CDR3 is built from 14 residues. Trimming pared 6 bases from V and 0 bases from J, leaving 9 bases between. The CDR3 DNA reads as TGTGCCAGCAGCTTCTCACTCTCTGGAAACACCATATATTTT. Translating gives CASSFSLSGNTIYF.

The chain carries TRBV6-5 and TRBJ2-7, with 8 bases identical to TRBD2. Trimming cost V 7 bases and J 4 bases; bases outside gene matches: 3. CDR1 and CDR2 (germline): MNHEY, SVGAGI. The CDR3 is made up of 12 amino acids. The CDR3 sequence is CASTLAGYEQYF. The CDR3 DNA is TGTGCCAGCACCTTAGCGGGGTACGAGCAGTACTTC.

This chain connects TRBV28 to TRBJ1-5; D remains ambiguous. Germline V gene data show CDR1 as MDHEN and CDR2 as SYDVKM. There are 14 residues in the CDR3. Trimming took off 6 bases at V and 3 bases at J, with 12 bases between the two ends. CDR3 in amino acids: CASSRPTVNQPQHF. The CDR3 DNA reads TGTGCCAGCAGCCGGCCGACTGTCAATCAGCCCCAGCATTTT.